This TCR beta chain was sequenced for a study of cytomegalovirus exposure and HLA in healthy donors. About the study: Genotyping of nearly 400 donors showed that over 65% belonged to the Caucasian-associated ancestry cluster. Study-level findings and limits: Most of the TCR beta V segments (in an earlier analysis) were productive either about 90% or about 30% of the time. The authors enumerated over 150 TCR beta chains as linked to cytomegalovirus.

In regard to this clone: Its target is unknown.

60 Vbeta and 13 Jbeta primers were used in PCR. Generated by immunoSEQ multiplex PCR, the TCRdb table keeps only in-frame clones and is missing some. The sample has about 150,000 clones; about 80% are singletons. The receptor was isolated from a man between 25 and 39 years old in good health and CMV-seropositive. The sequenced sample consisted of PBMCs.

Written as DNA, the CDR3 is TGTGCCAGTAGCCCTCAGGGGGAAAGTGGCTACACCTTC. Protein product: CASSPQGESGYTF. The chain uses TRBV19 and TRBJ1-2, with 7 bases identical to TRBD1. V trimming: 6 bases; J trimming: 7 bases; junction bases outside the gene matches: 8. Germline V gene lookup returns CDR1 LNHDA and CDR2 SQIVND (reference sequence). The CDR3 totals 13 residues.